These 23 T cell receptor beta chains were all obtained from the same sample, sequenced in a study of CD8+ T cells in alopecia areata. Regarding treatment: oral pan-JAK inhibitor, 5-10 mg twice daily. Sequencing relied on a cDNA template that was reverse transcribed from extracted RNA. Sequencing used immunoSEQ multiplex PCR; TCRdb keeps in-frame clones, though not all of them. Of about 270,000 clones in the sample, 60% were seen once. Source: CD4+ T cells sorted from blood, taken between weeks 51 and 54, from a patient treated with tofacitinib. All receptors come from a human donor with alopecia areata.

The rearrangement joins TRBV18 to TRBJ2-7, with D perhaps TRBD1 (5 bases). CDR1 KGHSH and CDR2 LQKENI come from the germline V gene. V was clipped by 0 bases and J by 0 bases, with 12 bases between them. There are 16 residues in the CDR3. The CDR3 DNA sequence: TGTGCCAGCTCACCACCAGGTCAGGGAAGCTCCTACGAGCAGTACTTC. It yields the protein CASSPPGQGSSYEQYF.

Remarks on this clone: Other DNA sequences of this sample code for an identical CDR3. The chain carries TRBV20-1 and TRBJ2-3; D is unresolved. CDR1 and CDR2 from the germline V gene are DFQATT and SNEGSKA (reference sequence). V was pared by 5 bases and J by 6 bases, with 6 bases between. The CDR3 is 10 amino acids. CDR3 region: CSARVDTQYF. The CDR3, as DNA: TGCAGTGCTCGAGTGGATACGCAGTATTTT.

The V gene is TRBV2, the J gene TRBJ2-7; 9 bases agree with TRBD2. The CDR3 contains 14 residues. Germline CDR1 and CDR2: SNHLY and FYNNEI. Trimming removed 6 bases from V and 3 bases from J; junction bases left unmatched: 6. Written as DNA, the CDR3 is TGTGCCAGCAGGGGGGCTAGCGGGGTCTACGAGCAGTACTTC. Its translation: CASRGASGVYEQYF.

This clone was picked up a small number of times. The sample carries other DNA sequences with the same CDR3. The chain employs TRBV29-1 and TRBJ2-2; D is unresolved. CDR1 is SQVTM and CDR2 is ANQGSEA in the germline V gene. The CDR3 sequence is 11 residues long. V was pared by 6 bases and J by 0 bases, with 2 bases between. CDR3 nucleotide sequence: TGCAGCGTCTCGAACACCGGGGAGCTGTTTTTT. Protein product: CSVSNTGELFF.

V gene TRBV29-1 combines with J gene TRBJ2-1; D is ambiguous. CDR1 is SQVTM and CDR2 is ANQGSEA in the germline V gene. CDR3 length: 12 amino acids. Deletions cut 4 bases from V and 7 bases from J, with 11 bases between. CDR3 in DNA: TGCAGCGTTGCCGGGCTGGGGAATGAGCAGTTCTTC. Protein: CSVAGLGNEQFF.

The sample holds a few counts of this clone. The chain links TRBV7-9 to TRBJ2-3; D might be TRBD1 (5 bases). This CDR3 comprises 14 residues. Germline V gene data show CDR1 as SEHNR and CDR2 as FQNEAQ (reference sequence). V was shortened by 3 bases and J by 2 bases, with 9 bases between the two germline ends. The CDR3 DNA reads TGTGCCAGCAGCTTTCCCAGGGACACAGATACGCAGTATTTT. This gives the protein CASSFPRDTDTQYF. Using reference TRBV7-9 and TRBJ2-3 for the parts outside the CDR3, the full variable domain is DTGVSQNPRHKITKRGQNVTFRCDPISEHNRLYWYRQTLGQGPEFLTYFQNEAQLEKSRLLSDRFSAERPKGSFSTLEIQRTEQGDSAMYLCASSFPRDTDTQYFGPGTRLTVL.

This chain links TRBV5-4 with TRBJ2-7; D gene ambiguous. The CDR3 consists of 13 residues. Trimming took off 4 bases at V and 5 bases at J, with 13 bases between the two ends. CDR1 SGHNT and CDR2 YYREEE come from the germline V gene (reference sequence). The CDR3 DNA reads as TGTGCCAGCAGCCTGAGTCGTAGGGACGAGCAGTACTTC. It is translated as CASSLSRRDEQYF.

CDR3 residues: CASSVQGQTEAFF. Written as DNA, the CDR3 is TGCGCCAGCAGCGTACAGGGCCAAACTGAAGCTTTCTTT. The chain recombines TRBV5-1 with TRBJ1-1, with a tentative D call TRBD1 (6 bases). CDR1 is SGHRS, CDR2 YFSETQ, per germline. V gave up 4 bases and J gave up 5 bases, with 12 bases separating them. The CDR3 contains 13 residues.

The table lists this clone with a few counts. V and J are TRBV27 and TRBJ2-3; TRBD2 aligns across 10 bases. There are 16 residues in the CDR3. The ends lost 3 bases at V and 4 bases at J; junction bases unmatched: 7. CDR1 and CDR2 from the germline V gene are MNHEY and SMNVEV (reference sequence). DNA for the CDR3: TGTGCCAGCAGTTTCGTTGGACTAGCGGCTGCAGATACGCAGTATTTT. Translation gives CASSFVGLAAADTQYF.

The V and J genes are TRBV10-3 and TRBJ2-5, with D perhaps TRBD2 (6 bases). The CDR3 loop spans 10 amino acids. The V gene lost 8 bases and the J gene lost 5 bases, with 6 bases spanning the gap. Germline V gives CDR1 ENHRY, CDR2 SYGVKD. In DNA form, the CDR3 reads TGTGCCATCGGGGGGGAGACCCAGTACTTC. Translated, it gives CAIGGETQYF.

The rearrangement joins TRBV18 to TRBJ2-1; D is perhaps TRBD2 (5 bases). Trimming cost V 5 bases and J 9 bases, with 8 bases left between them. CDR3 length: 11 residues. Germline V gene data show CDR1 as KGHSH and CDR2 as LQKENI. The CDR3, as DNA: TGTGCCAGCTCAGTCGGAGGTGAGCAGTTCTTC. Translated: CASSVGGEQFF.

The chain has TRBV27 and TRBJ1-6, with D possibly being TRBD1 (6 bases). This CDR3 spans 15 amino acids. Per germline, CDR1 MNHEY and CDR2 SMNVEV (reference sequence). The germline V and J ends were trimmed by 10 bases and 10 bases, with 23 bases remaining between them. As DNA, the CDR3 is TGTGCCACAACTCTAGGGACACCAGATCGGTCACCCCTCCACTTT. Protein product: CATTLGTPDRSPLHF.

V gene TRBV9 combines with J gene TRBJ1-1, with 10 bases fitting TRBD1. The CDR3 has 18 residues. V lost 3 bases and J lost 0; bases outside the gene matches: 11. The germline gives CDR1 SGDLS, CDR2 YYNGEE. CDR3 loop: CASSGGTGQGKMNTEAFF. DNA of the CDR3: TGTGCCAGCAGCGGAGGGACGGGACAGGGGAAGATGAACACTGAAGCTTTCTTT.

The CDR3 reads CASSLSAVNNEKLFF. The DNA for the CDR3 is TGTGCCAGCAGCTTATCGGCGGTTAACAATGAAAAACTGTTTTTT. This chain connects TRBV7-2 to TRBJ1-4; D is uncertain. The germline V gene has CDR1 SGHTA and CDR2 FQGNSA. CDR3 size: 15 residues. V was trimmed by 2 bases and J by 5 bases, leaving 12 bases between them.

The V and J genes are TRBV5-1 and TRBJ1-1; possible D gene TRBD1, 6 bases. CDR1 and CDR2 from the germline V gene are SGHRS and YFSETQ. Deletions cut 1 base from V and 5 bases from J, with 9 bases between. This CDR3 is 13 amino acids long. The CDR3 is CASSLRGDTEAFF. The CDR3 region has the DNA TGCGCCAGCAGCTTGAGGGGGGATACTGAAGCTTTCTTT.

The V gene is TRBV6-1, the J gene TRBJ2-1; D not certain. V lost 2 bases, J lost 14 bases, and 13 bases lay in between. Germline V CDR1 and CDR2: MNHNS, SASEGT. This CDR3 has 12 amino acids. DNA for the CDR3: TGTGCCAGCAGTGAATATCCGGTTGGGGAGTTCTTC. Amino acids: CASSEYPVGEFF.

This clone was found a few times. The chain is built from TRBV4-1 and TRBJ1-6, with D maybe TRBD1 (5 bases). Germline values: CDR1 MGHRA, CDR2 YSYEKL. V was pared by 1 base and J by 4 bases, with 17 bases between. This CDR3 is built from 18 residues. The CDR3 bases are TGCGCCAGCAGCCAAGCCGAGACCGGGACCGAGTATAATTCACCCCTCCACTTT. This sequence encodes CASSQAETGTEYNSPLHF.

The V and J genes are TRBV5-6 and TRBJ2-5; D is unclear. Deletions cut 4 bases from V and 2 bases from J, with 9 bases between. Germline values: CDR1 SGHDT, CDR2 YYEEEE. This CDR3 contains 13 residues. The CDR3 loop reads CASSLGRQETQYF. The CDR3 DNA reads TGTGCCAGCAGCCTAGGCAGACAAGAGACCCAGTACTTC.

The table lists this clone with a few counts. The genes are TRBV19 and TRBJ1-1; D call uncertain. Germline V lookup: CDR1 LNHDA, CDR2 SQIVND (reference sequence). The CDR3 extends over 15 amino acids. Trimming took off 1 base at V and 0 bases at J, with 9 bases between the two ends. This CDR3 is CASSIVGSLNTEAFF. DNA for the CDR3: TGTGCCAGTAGTATAGTTGGCAGTCTGAACACTGAAGCTTTCTTT.

V and J are TRBV6-5 and TRBJ2-5; D tentatively fits TRBD1 or TRBD2 (5 bases each). The germline gives CDR1 MNHEY, CDR2 SVGAGI. The germline V and J ends were trimmed by 5 bases and 2 bases, with 15 bases remaining between them. CDR3 length: 15 residues. The CDR3, as DNA: TGTGCCAGCAGTCCTACGGGACCCGGTCAAGAGACCCAGTACTTC. It specifies CASSPTGPGQETQYF.

CDR3 nucleotides: TGCAGCGTGGACAGTATCTATGGCTACACCTTC. This encodes CSVDSIYGYTF. This sequence joins TRBV29-1 and TRBJ1-2; tentatively, D is TRBD1 (6 bases). The CDR3 contains 11 residues. In germline, CDR1 is SQVTM, CDR2 ANQGSEA. The ends were cut back, 6 bases at V and 4 bases at J, with 9 bases in the middle.

A note on this clone: Other DNA sequences in this sample translate to the same CDR3. The chain has TRBV5-1 and TRBJ2-6, with D tentatively TRBD1 or TRBD2 (5 bases each). There are 16 residues in the CDR3. The germline V and J ends were trimmed by 0 bases and 1 base, with 8 bases remaining between them. Germline CDR1 SGHRS, CDR2 YFSETQ. The CDR3 sequence is CASSLARGSGANVLTF. The CDR3 DNA follows: TGCGCCAGCAGCTTGGCGAGGGGATCTGGGGCCAACGTCCTGACTTTC.

The J gene is TRBJ2-2, the V gene TRBV30, with D unclear. CDR3 length equals 14 residues. Trimming took off 3 bases at V and 8 bases at J, with 16 bases between the two ends. Germline assignment: CDR1 GTSNPN and CDR2 SVGIG (reference sequence). The CDR3 bases are TGTGCCTGGAGAGGGCTATCCCGCACTGGGGAGCTGTTTTTT. Translation: CAWRGLSRTGELFF.